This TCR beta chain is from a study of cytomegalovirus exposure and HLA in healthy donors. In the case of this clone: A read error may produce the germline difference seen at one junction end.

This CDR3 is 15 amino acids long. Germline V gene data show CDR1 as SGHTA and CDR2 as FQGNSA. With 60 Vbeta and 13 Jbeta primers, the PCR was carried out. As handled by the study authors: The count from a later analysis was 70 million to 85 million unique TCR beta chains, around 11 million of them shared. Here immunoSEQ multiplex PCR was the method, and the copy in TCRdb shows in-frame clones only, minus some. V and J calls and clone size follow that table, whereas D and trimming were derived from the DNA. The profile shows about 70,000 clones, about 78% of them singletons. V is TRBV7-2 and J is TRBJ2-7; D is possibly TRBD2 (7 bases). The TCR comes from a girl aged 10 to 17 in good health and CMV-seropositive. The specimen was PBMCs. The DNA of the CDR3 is TGTGCCAGCAGATTAGGGGGGGGCCGCTCCTACGAGCAGTACTTC. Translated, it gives CASRLGGGRSYEQYF. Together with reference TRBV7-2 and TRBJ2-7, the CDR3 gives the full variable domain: GAGVSQSPSNKVTEKGKDVELRCDPISGHTALYWYRQSLGQGLEFLIYFQGNSAPDKSGLPSDRFSAERTGGSVSTLTIQRTQQEDSAVYLCASRLGGGRSYEQYFGPGTRLTVT.